This TCR beta chain was captured by sequencing in a study of cytomegalovirus exposure and HLA in healthy donors. Germline V gene data show CDR1 as KGHSH and CDR2 as LQKENI. V lost 6 bases and J lost 0, with 12 bases in between. This CDR3 region has 14 residues. Assay: immunoSEQ multiplex PCR; the TCRdb copy retains only in-frame clones and omits some. The sample includes 200,000 to 250,000 clones, roughly 87% of them seen just once. This sequence joins TRBV18 and TRBJ2-7; the D is unclear. Sample: PBMCs. This clonotype was sampled from a woman younger than 35 in good health and CMV-seropositive. The CDR3 DNA is TGTGCCAGCTCGCTGTCGGGTGGCTCCTACGAGCAGTACTTC. Protein product: CASSLSGGSYEQYF. Together with reference TRBV18 and TRBJ2-7, the CDR3 gives the full variable domain: NAGVMQNPRHLVRRRGQEARLRCSPMKGHSHVYWYRQLPEEGLKFMVYLQKENIIDESGMPKERFSAEFPKEGPSILRIQQVVRGDSAAYFCASSLSGGSYEQYFGPGTRLTVT.